This TCR beta chain was recorded in a study of radiation and T cells in renal cell carcinoma. As for the study in general: Nephrectomy followed 15 Gy stereotactic body radiation by 4 weeks. Whole-study findings and limits: In blood, top tumor clones expanded by 2 weeks, shrinking by 4.

The method was immunoSEQ multiplex PCR; TCRdb's version includes in-frame clones alone and lacks a portion of them. The table lists some 60,000 clones, around 76% of them singletons, with roughly 6.1% in the top ten. This clone was seen only once. The antigen is undetermined. This sample's time point: blood 2 weeks post-SBRT. Treatment noted: 15 Gy SBRT to primary tumor, nephrectomy 4 weeks later. Serial blood draws occurred at baseline and 2 and 4 weeks post-SBRT. Clear cell pathology was present in this patient's renal cell carcinoma. Trimming cost V 5 bases and J 6 bases, with 15 bases left between them. Germline values: CDR1 SEHNR, CDR2 FQNEAQ (reference sequence). This CDR3 region has 14 residues.

The source of this sequence is a man aged 55 to 70 with renal cell carcinoma. The chain has TRBV7-9 and TRBJ2-3, with D possibly being TRBD1 or TRBD2 (7 bases each). Sample: blood, taken from a patient whose treatment included radiotherapy and nephrectomy. The CDR3 region has the DNA TGTGCCAGCAGCCCAGGGGGGGCTTTGGATACGCAGTATTTT. Translating it yields CASSPGGALDTQYF.